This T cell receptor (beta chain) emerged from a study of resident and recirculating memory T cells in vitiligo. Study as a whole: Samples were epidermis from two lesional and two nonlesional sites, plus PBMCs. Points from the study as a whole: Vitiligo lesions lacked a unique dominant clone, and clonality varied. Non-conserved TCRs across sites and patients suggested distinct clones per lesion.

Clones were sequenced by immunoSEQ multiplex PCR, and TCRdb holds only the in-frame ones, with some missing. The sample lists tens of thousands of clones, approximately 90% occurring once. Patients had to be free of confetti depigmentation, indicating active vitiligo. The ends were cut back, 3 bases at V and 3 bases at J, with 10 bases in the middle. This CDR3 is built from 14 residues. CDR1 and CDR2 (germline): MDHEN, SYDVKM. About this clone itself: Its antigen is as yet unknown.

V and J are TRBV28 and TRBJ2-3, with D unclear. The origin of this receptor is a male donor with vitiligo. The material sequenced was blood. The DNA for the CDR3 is TGTGCCAGCAGTTTCTACAGATCAACAGATACGCAGTATTTT. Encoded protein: CASSFYRSTDTQYF.